This T cell receptor beta chain was captured by sequencing in a study of blood T cell repertoires in COVID-19. Looking at the study overall: Researchers got acute and convalescent COVID-19 samples from the United States, Italy and Spain.

CDR3 length: 15 amino acids. CDR1 and CDR2 from the germline V gene are SGHRS and YFSETQ. The V gene end was trimmed by 4 bases and the J gene end by 6 bases; junction bases not matched to a gene: 13. Produced via immunoSEQ multiplex PCR; TCRdb's table is partial and in-frame only. The sample includes around 220,000 clones, around 87% of them seen just once. The chain recombines TRBV5-1 with TRBJ2-7, with TRBD1 matching 7 bases. The TCR was taken from a woman aged 30 to 39 with acute COVID-19. Sequencing was done on a sample of PBMCs or T cells enriched from blood (not recorded which). The CDR3 region is CASSPKPDRISEQYF. The CDR3 coding sequence is TGCGCCAGCAGCCCTAAACCGGACAGGATCAGCGAGCAGTACTTC.